Included here is one TCR beta chain sequence, with context. What it recognizes is unknown. Using immunoSEQ multiplex PCR, the repertoire was profiled, and TCRdb retains in-frame clones only, with some absent. The data contain around 160,000 clones, about 90% of them seen just once; the ten biggest clones take up about 3%. Trimming cost V 3 bases and J 5 bases, with 10 bases left between them. Germline-derived CDR1 and CDR2 are KGHSH and LQKENI. The CDR3 is 13 amino acids. This entry comes from a study of T cell responses to AZD1222 COVID-19 vaccine. Study observations and caveats: Only a handful of AZD1222 recipients tested seropositive at baseline. Donors, mostly white British, included more females; clonal diversity was possibly underestimated. Along spike, vaccine-associated CD4 TCRs were found throughout, with dominance at 160-218 and 743-854. After two AZD1222 doses, spike-specific TCR breadth and depth rose versus day 0.

Here the sequenced sample was peripheral blood, taken on day 0 of MenACWY control vaccination. This receptor was taken from an adult in good health. The V call is TRBV18, the J call TRBJ1-1, with D perhaps matching TRBD1 (5 bases). As DNA, the CDR3 is TGTGCCAGCTCACCTGGCAGGGCTACTGAAGCTTTCTTT. It encodes CASSPGRATEAFF.